The 8 T cell receptor beta chains presented below share a single source sample, sequenced in a study of graft-versus-host responses after intestinal transplantation. For these TCRs, the target antigens are not known. The assay was immunoSEQ multiplex PCR, and TCRdb's table has in-frame clones only and misses some. The sample has some 85,000 clones, roughly 90% seen once. The sample here was unstimulated CD8+ T cells sorted from spleen or lymph node cells, taken before transplant. The receptors here all came from a human donor who was the organ donor for an intestinal transplant.

The chain combines TRBV9 with TRBJ2-5; the match to TRBD2 covers 8 bases. The CDR3 is 14 residues long. The germline gives CDR1 SGDLS, CDR2 YYNGEE. J was trimmed by 1 base and V by 1 base; bases with no gene match: 0. The CDR3 loop reads CASSVSGSQETQYF. The DNA of the CDR3 is TGTGCCAGCAGCGTAAGCGGGAGCCAAGAGACCCAGTACTTC.

The rearrangement uses TRBV5-4 and TRBJ1-1; no clear D. V lost 2 bases and J 11 bases, leaving 13 bases between the germline ends. This CDR3 has 12 residues. CDR1 and CDR2 (germline): SGHNT, YYREEE (reference sequence). The CDR3 loop reads CASSFPPLGAFF. The CDR3 DNA sequence: TGTGCCAGCAGCTTTCCCCCACTAGGGGCTTTCTTT.

For the CDR3, the DNA is TGTGCCAGCAGTGAAGCGGTACAGTGGGGAGTCTATGGCTACACCTTC. Amino acids: CASSEAVQWGVYGYTF. The J gene is TRBJ1-2, the V gene TRBV6-1; no firm D call. Germline loops: CDR1 MNHNS, CDR2 SASEGT. Trimming cost V 0 bases and J 4 bases, with 15 bases left between them. The CDR3 is 16 amino acids.

The chain is built from TRBV7-3 and TRBJ2-6; tentative D call: TRBD2 (6 bases). V was trimmed by 0 bases and J by 2 bases, leaving 20 bases between them. Germline V gives CDR1 SGHTA, CDR2 FQGTGA. The CDR3 consists of 20 residues. The CDR3 protein is CASSLTGGLERGTGANVLTF. For the CDR3, the DNA is TGTGCCAGCAGCTTAACTGGGGGGTTGGAACGAGGAACTGGGGCCAACGTCCTGACTTTC.

Here the CDR3 reads CASSFSVERDTQYF. The CDR3 region has the DNA TGTGCCAGCAGCTTTTCCGTCGAGAGAGATACGCAGTATTTT. V and J are TRBV9 and TRBJ2-3; no reliable D call. The V end lost 4 bases, the J end lost 5 bases, and 14 bases lay between the germline ends. The CDR3 has 14 amino acids. Germline-derived CDR1 and CDR2 are SGDLS and YYNGEE.

The chain joins TRBV4-3 to TRBJ1-5; tentative D call: TRBD1 (6 bases). Germline CDR1 reads LGHNA; CDR2 reads YSLEER. CDR3 length: 15 residues. The V and J ends lost 3 bases and 2 bases respectively, with 11 bases between them. For the CDR3, the DNA is TGCGCCAGCAGCCACGCTTACAGGGGCAATCAGCCCCAGCATTTT. The encoded protein is CASSHAYRGNQPQHF.

The J gene is TRBJ1-2, the V gene TRBV7-2; 8 bases map to TRBD1. This CDR3 has 15 residues. V lost 3 bases to trimming and J lost 4 bases; unmatched junction nucleotides: 7. Germline V gene lookup returns CDR1 SGHTA and CDR2 FQGNSA. Here the CDR3 reads CASSFRQGSPYGYTF. The CDR3 DNA reads TGTGCCAGCAGCTTTCGACAGGGGTCCCCCTATGGCTACACCTTC.

V gene TRBV4-3 combines with J gene TRBJ1-3; no firm D call. CDR3 length: 17 residues. Germline CDR1 is LGHNA and CDR2 is YSLEER. Trimming cost V 1 base and J 3 bases, with 16 bases left between them. CDR3 region: CASSQGMAGLGGNTIYF. The CDR3 nucleotides read TGCGCCAGCAGCCAAGGAATGGCGGGGTTGGGTGGAAACACCATATATTTT.